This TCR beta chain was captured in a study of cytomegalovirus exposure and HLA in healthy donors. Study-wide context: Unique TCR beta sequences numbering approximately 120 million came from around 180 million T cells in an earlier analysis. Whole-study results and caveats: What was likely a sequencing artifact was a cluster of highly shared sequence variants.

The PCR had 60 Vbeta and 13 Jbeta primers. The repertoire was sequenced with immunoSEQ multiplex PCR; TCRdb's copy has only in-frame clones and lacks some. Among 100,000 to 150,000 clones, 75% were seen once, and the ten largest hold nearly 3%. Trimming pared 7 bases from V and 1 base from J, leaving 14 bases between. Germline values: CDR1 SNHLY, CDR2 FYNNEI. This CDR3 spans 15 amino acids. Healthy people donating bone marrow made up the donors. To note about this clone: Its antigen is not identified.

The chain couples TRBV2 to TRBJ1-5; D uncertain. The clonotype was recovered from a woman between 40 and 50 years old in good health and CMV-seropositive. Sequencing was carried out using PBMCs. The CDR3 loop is CASTATERSNQPQHF. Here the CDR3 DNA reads TGTGCCAGCACCGCGACCGAGAGGAGCAATCAGCCCCAGCATTTT.